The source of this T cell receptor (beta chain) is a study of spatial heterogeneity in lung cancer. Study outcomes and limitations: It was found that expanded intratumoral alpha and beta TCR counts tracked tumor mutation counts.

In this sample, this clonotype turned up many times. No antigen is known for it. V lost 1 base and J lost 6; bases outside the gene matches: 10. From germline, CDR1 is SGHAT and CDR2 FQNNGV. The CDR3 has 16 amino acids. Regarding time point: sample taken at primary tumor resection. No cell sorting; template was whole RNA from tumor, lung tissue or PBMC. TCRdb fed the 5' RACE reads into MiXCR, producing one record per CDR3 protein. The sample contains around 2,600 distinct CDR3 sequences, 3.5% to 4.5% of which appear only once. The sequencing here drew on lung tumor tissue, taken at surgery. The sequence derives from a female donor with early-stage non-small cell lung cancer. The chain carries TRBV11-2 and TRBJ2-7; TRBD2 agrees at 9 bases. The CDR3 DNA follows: TGTGCCAGCAGCTTAGTGGGGCGCGGGGGGGCGACCGAGCAGTACTTC. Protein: CASSLVGRGGATEQYF.